Shown below are 26 T cell receptor beta chains from a single sample sequenced in a study of cytomegalovirus exposure and HLA in healthy donors. This table comes from immunoSEQ multiplex PCR, and its TCRdb copy is limited to in-frame clones, with some not included. This table holds 160,000 or so clones, 80% to 85% found once. Sequencing input: PBMCs. The receptors derive from a man under 40 in good health and CMV-seropositive.

A note on this clone: Other DNA sequences within the sample encode an identical CDR3. The chain links TRBV5-4 to TRBJ2-3; 8 bases are shared with TRBD1. The CDR3 extends over 13 amino acids. The germline gives CDR1 SGHNT, CDR2 YYREEE (reference sequence). V lost 2 bases, J lost 4 bases, and 0 bases stayed unmatched. CDR3 in amino acids: CASSLQGADTQYF. The DNA of the CDR3 is TGTGCCAGCAGCTTACAGGGGGCAGATACGCAGTATTTT.

The rearrangement links TRBV19 to TRBJ1-1, with 7 bases fitting TRBD1. The junction had 7 bases not matched to a gene; V was cut back by 5 bases and J by 1 base. Germline assignment: CDR1 LNHDA and CDR2 SQIVND (reference sequence). CDR3 length: 15 residues. The CDR3 bases are TGTGCCAGTAGTCCCCGGACAGGAACGAACACTGAAGCTTTCTTT. This encodes CASSPRTGTNTEAFF.

This chain connects TRBV18 to TRBJ2-7; weak D call: TRBD2 (5 bases). There are 15 residues in the CDR3. The germline gives CDR1 KGHSH, CDR2 LQKENI. V lost 1 base and J lost 3, with 13 bases in between. CDR3 residues: CASSPQPGEGYEQYF. The CDR3 region has the DNA TGTGCCAGCTCACCACAACCAGGAGAGGGCTACGAGCAGTACTTC.

The chain is built from TRBV2 and TRBJ1-4; D remains ambiguous. V gave up 3 bases and J gave up 2 bases, with 7 bases separating them. The germline V gene has CDR1 SNHLY and CDR2 FYNNEI. The CDR3 totals 14 residues. The CDR3 loop reads CASSDTATNEKLFF. CDR3 DNA: TGTGCCAGCAGTGATACAGCTACTAATGAAAAACTGTTTTTT. The variable domain in full, with the rest retrieved from reference TRBV2 and TRBJ1-4, is EPEVTQTPSHQVTQMGQEVILRCVPISNHLYFYWYRQILGQKVEFLVSFYNNEISEKSEIFDDQFSVERPDGSNFTLKIRSTKLEDSAMYFCASSDTATNEKLFFGSGTQLSVL.

This rearrangement joins TRBV7-3 to TRBJ2-1; tentative D call: TRBD2 (5 bases). This CDR3 has 13 amino acids. V lost 8 bases, J lost 5 bases, and 13 bases lay in between. In germline, CDR1 is SGHTA, CDR2 FQGTGA. CDR3 coding DNA: TGTGCCAGCCGAAGAGTCGGGGACAATGAGCAGTTCTTC. Residues: CASRRVGDNEQFF.

The chain couples TRBV6-1 to TRBJ2-2; D uncertain. CDR3 size: 13 residues. V was pared by 5 bases and J by 3 bases, with 7 bases between. In germline, CDR1 is MNHNS, CDR2 SASEGT. CDR3 DNA: TGTGCCAGCAGTTTCCACTACACCGGGGAGCTGTTTTTT. Protein product: CASSFHYTGELFF.

The J gene is TRBJ2-7, the V gene TRBV5-6; D is undetermined. Trimming took off 3 bases at V and 9 bases at J, with 13 bases between the two ends. This CDR3 is 12 amino acids long. CDR1 is SGHDT and CDR2 is YYEEEE in the germline V gene. CDR3 nucleotide sequence: TGTGCCAGCAGCTCAGGTGGGTCGGTGCAGTACTTC. It encodes CASSSGGSVQYF.

CDR3 sequence: CAWSVRRSGDTQYF. The DNA of the CDR3 is TGTGCCTGGAGTGTACGGAGATCAGGGGATACGCAGTATTTT. The chain carries TRBV30 and TRBJ2-3; weak D call: TRBD1 (5 bases). This CDR3 is built from 14 residues. Germline-derived CDR1 and CDR2 are GTSNPN and SVGIG (reference sequence). The V end was cut by 0 bases, the J end by 6 bases, with 13 bases between.

The count of this clone is one. The chain uses TRBV9 and TRBJ2-1; D might be TRBD2 (5 bases). CDR3 size: 15 residues. Germline V gives CDR1 SGDLS, CDR2 YYNGEE. V was shortened by 0 bases and J by 4 bases, with 11 bases between the two germline ends. In DNA, the CDR3 is TGTGCCAGCAGCGTAGAGAAAGCGGAGTACAATGAGCAGTTCTTC. It codes for CASSVEKAEYNEQFF. Looking up the rest from reference TRBV9 and TRBJ2-1 gives the full variable domain: DSGVTQTPKHLITATGQRVTLRCSPRSGDLSVYWYQQSLDQGLQFLIQYYNGEERAKGNILERFSAQQFPDLHSELNLSSLELGDSALYFCASSVEKAEYNEQFFGPGTRLTVL.

The chain recombines TRBV6-5 with TRBJ2-3; 7 nucleotides match TRBD2. The V segment lost 2 bases and the J segment 2 bases; nucleotides outside the gene matches: 1. CDR3 size: 14 residues. Germline values: CDR1 MNHEY, CDR2 SVGAGI. The CDR3 loop reads CASSYERDTDTQYF. The CDR3 DNA follows: TGTGCCAGCAGTTACGAGCGGGACACAGATACGCAGTATTTT.

The rearrangement links TRBV11-2 to TRBJ2-1, with TRBD2 matching 13 bases. Germline values: CDR1 SGHAT, CDR2 FQNNGV. The CDR3 is 16 residues long. Losses at the gene ends were 1 base for V and 9 bases for J; bases not matched to a gene: 6. The CDR3 protein is CASSLATSGGAREQFF. DNA for the CDR3: TGTGCCAGCAGCTTAGCAACTAGCGGGGGGGCACGTGAGCAGTTCTTC. The whole variable domain, remainder taken from reference TRBV11-2 and TRBJ2-1, is EAGVAQSPRYKIIEKRQSVAFWCNPISGHATLYWYQQILGQGPKLLIQFQNNGVVDDSQLPKDRFSAERLKGVDSTLKIQPAKLEDSAVYLCASSLATSGGAREQFFGPGTRLTVL.

This clone was found once. The chain recombines TRBV19 with TRBJ1-5; a weak D match, TRBD1 (6 bases). There are 14 residues in the CDR3. CDR1 is LNHDA and CDR2 is SQIVND in the germline V gene (reference sequence). V gave up 5 bases and J gave up 3 bases, with 11 bases separating them. CDR3 DNA: TGTGCCAGTAGTGTTGACAGGAACAATCAGCCCCAGCATTTT. Protein sequence: CASSVDRNNQPQHF. Filled out from reference TRBV19 and TRBJ1-5, the complete variable domain reads DGGITQSPKYLFRKEGQNVTLSCEQNLNHDAMYWYRQDPGQGLRLIYYSQIVNDFQKGDIAEGYSVSREKKESFPLTVTSAQKNPTAFYLCASSVDRNNQPQHFGDGTRLSIL.

The rearrangement links TRBV7-8 to TRBJ1-5; D is unresolved. Germline CDR1 is SGHVS and CDR2 is FQNEAQ. V lost 2 bases and J 0 bases, leaving 11 bases between the germline ends. The CDR3 has 16 amino acids. CDR3: CASSLSRFNSNQPQHF. CDR3 in DNA: TGTGCCAGCAGCTTAAGTCGGTTCAATAGCAATCAGCCCCAGCATTTT.

The rearrangement uses TRBV7-8 and TRBJ2-7, with a possible D match to TRBD1 (7 bases). Germline V CDR1 and CDR2: SGHVS, FQNEAQ. The CDR3 runs to 15 residues. V dropped 1 base and J dropped 5 bases, with 15 bases sitting between them. CDR3 sequence (DNA): TGTGCCAGCAGCTTAGGTTCAGGGGGGAGGAACGAGCAGTACTTC. Protein product: CASSLGSGGRNEQYF.

This clone has just one count. The V call is TRBV2, the J call TRBJ2-7; TRBD2 might be the D (5 bases). V shed 1 base and J shed 3 bases, with 19 bases lying between them. CDR3 size: 17 residues. Germline lookup yields CDR1 SNHLY and CDR2 FYNNEI. CDR3 sequence (DNA): TGTGCCAGCAGTGAAGGAATTCGGTTCGGGAATTACTACGAGCAGTACTTC. Amino acid sequence: CASSEGIRFGNYYEQYF.

The chain joins TRBV28 to TRBJ1-2; D call uncertain. Germline CDR1 MDHEN, CDR2 SYDVKM. The CDR3 covers 14 residues. Trimming cost V 4 bases and J 2 bases, with 11 bases left between them. The CDR3 DNA follows: TGTGCCAGCAGTTCGAGCGGCAGAAACTATGGCTACACCTTC. This gives the protein CASSSSGRNYGYTF.

This chain connects TRBV18 to TRBJ2-1; the match to TRBD1 covers 8 bases. This CDR3 has 15 residues. V gave up 3 bases and J gave up 0 bases; unmatched junction bases: 1. Per the germline V gene, CDR1 is KGHSH and CDR2 is LQKENI. The CDR3 DNA is TGTGCCAGCTCACCCGGACAGGGCTCCTACAATGAGCAGTTCTTC. It is translated as CASSPGQGSYNEQFF. Based on the CDR3 plus reference TRBV18 and TRBJ2-1, the full variable domain is NAGVMQNPRHLVRRRGQEARLRCSPMKGHSHVYWYRQLPEEGLKFMVYLQKENIIDESGMPKERFSAEFPKEGPSILRIQQVVRGDSAAYFCASSPGQGSYNEQFFGPGTRLTVL.

The V and J genes are TRBV9 and TRBJ2-1; 14 bases are a match to TRBD2. CDR3 length equals 19 residues. V shed 3 bases, J shed 0 bases, and the junction held 8 bases outside the gene matches. CDR1 is SGDLS and CDR2 is YYNGEE in the germline V gene. In DNA, the CDR3 is TGTGCCAGCAGCGCCCGACTAGCGGGGGGGATCATCTCCTACAATGAGCAGTTCTTC. This gives the protein CASSARLAGGIISYNEQFF.

This clone has a single count. The chain carries TRBV11-2 and TRBJ2-1; D is perhaps TRBD1 (5 bases). V lost 6 bases to trimming and J lost 8 bases, with 11 bases between them. The CDR3 covers 12 residues. Per the germline V gene, CDR1 is SGHAT and CDR2 is FQNNGV. CDR3: CASRLTGDEQFF. CDR3 sequence (DNA): TGTGCCAGCAGGTTAACAGGAGATGAGCAGTTCTTC.

V is TRBV2 and J is TRBJ1-2; 9 bases are shared with TRBD1. Germline assignment: CDR1 SNHLY and CDR2 FYNNEI. V gave up 7 bases and J gave up 4 bases; unmatched junction bases: 4. This CDR3 comprises 13 residues. The CDR3 nucleotides read TGTGCCAGCAACGGGGACAGGGTCTATGGCTACACCTTC. Translating it yields CASNGDRVYGYTF.

V and J are TRBV10-3 and TRBJ2-3; the D is unclear. The CDR3 is 12 amino acids. Germline loops: CDR1 ENHRY, CDR2 SYGVKD. Trimming removed 7 bases from V and 4 bases from J, with 9 bases in between. The CDR3 protein is CAIMGDADTQYF. CDR3 coding DNA: TGTGCCATCATGGGCGACGCAGATACGCAGTATTTT.

The V call is TRBV5-1, the J call TRBJ1-2; 10 bases agree with TRBD1. Germline V gene data show CDR1 as SGHRS and CDR2 as YFSETQ. Trimming cost V 0 bases and J 0 bases; bases outside gene matches: 2. The CDR3 sequence is 16 residues long. The CDR3 sequence is CASSLAGTGANYGYTF. CDR3 nucleotide sequence: TGCGCCAGCAGCTTGGCCGGGACAGGGGCTAACTATGGCTACACCTTC.

The V and J genes are TRBV5-6 and TRBJ1-1; D is ambiguous. CDR3 length equals 16 residues. Germline CDR1 and CDR2: SGHDT and YYEEEE. V lost 0 bases and J lost 0, with 12 bases in between. The CDR3 bases are TGTGCCAGCAGCTTGGCCGTTTTGAGCATGAACACTGAAGCTTTCTTT. This sequence encodes CASSLAVLSMNTEAFF.

This clone has a handful of counts. The gene calls are TRBV10-3 and TRBJ2-7; possibly TRBD1 for D (5 bases). CDR3 length: 12 residues. V was trimmed by 6 bases and J by 6 bases, leaving 12 bases between them. Per germline, CDR1 ENHRY and CDR2 SYGVKD. CDR3 nucleotides: TGTGCCATCAGCCTAGACAGACGCGAGCAGTACTTC. Encoded protein: CAISLDRREQYF.

This sequence joins TRBV6-5 and TRBJ1-2; the D gene is possibly TRBD1 (5 bases). V lost 2 bases, J lost 4 bases, and 14 bases lay in between. Germline CDR1 MNHEY, CDR2 SVGAGI. The CDR3 has 15 amino acids. The CDR3: CASSYPGQGGYGYTF. DNA for the CDR3: TGTGCCAGCAGTTACCCGGGGCAGGGAGGCTATGGCTACACCTTC.

V gene TRBV7-2 combines with J gene TRBJ1-1, with D uncertain. Deletions cut 2 bases from V and 6 bases from J, with 10 bases between. The CDR3 totals 13 residues. Germline V gives CDR1 SGHTA, CDR2 FQGNSA. The CDR3 bases are TGTGCCAGCAGCTTACCGGGAGGGTCTGAAGCTTTCTTT. This encodes CASSLPGGSEAFF.